This entry lists 23 T cell receptor beta chains sequenced from one sample in a study of cytomegalovirus exposure and HLA in healthy donors. Primers included in the PCR were 60 Vbeta and 13 Jbeta primers. Method: immunoSEQ multiplex PCR; TCRdb's copy keeps in-frame clones and lacks some. The sample includes roughly 80,000 clones, around two thirds of them seen just once. The source material was PBMCs. These receptors all stem from a woman between 45 and 60 years old in good health and CMV-seropositive.

The V gene is TRBV10-3, the J gene TRBJ1-1; 7 bases are shared with TRBD1. The CDR3 has 12 amino acids. Germline values: CDR1 ENHRY, CDR2 SYGVKD. The V gene end was trimmed by 11 bases and the J gene end by 8 bases; junction bases not matched to a gene: 11. CDR3 nucleotide sequence: TGTGCCGCGAAACTTCGGACAGGAGAAGCTTTCTTT. Its translation: CAAKLRTGEAFF.

This clone was recorded only once. The CDR3 here is CASSPGPNQPQHF. In nucleotides, the CDR3 is TGTGCCAGCTCACCGGGGCCCAATCAGCCCCAGCATTTT. The chain joins TRBV18 to TRBJ1-5; TRBD1 is a possible D gene (5 bases). The CDR3 extends over 13 amino acids. V dropped 3 bases and J dropped 3 bases, with 6 bases sitting between them. Germline values: CDR1 KGHSH, CDR2 LQKENI.

The V and J genes are TRBV9 and TRBJ2-1; D is ambiguous. Germline V gene data show CDR1 as SGDLS and CDR2 as YYNGEE. CDR3 size: 16 residues. The V and J ends lost 0 bases and 3 bases respectively, with 13 bases between them. The CDR3 region has the DNA TGTGCCAGCAGCGTAGCTGGAGTATCCTTCTACAATGAGCAGTTCTTC. It yields the protein CASSVAGVSFYNEQFF.

The chain is built from TRBV6-6 and TRBJ1-4; 8 bases fit TRBD1. The germline V gene has CDR1 MNHNY and CDR2 SVGAGI (reference sequence). The V gene end was trimmed by 6 bases and the J gene end by 4 bases; junction bases not matched to a gene: 10. This CDR3 has 16 amino acids. The CDR3 DNA is TGTGCCAGCAGAACCCCTGGACAGGGCCATAATGAAAAACTGTTTTTT. Its translation: CASRTPGQGHNEKLFF.

V is TRBV28 and J is TRBJ1-5, with 10 bases matching TRBD1. CDR3 length equals 15 residues. Germline loops: CDR1 MDHEN, CDR2 SYDVKM. V was clipped by 2 bases and J by 7 bases; unmatched bases: 5. The CDR3 sequence: CASSLRDRGGQPQHF. As DNA, the CDR3 is TGTGCCAGCAGTTTAAGGGACAGGGGCGGGCAGCCCCAGCATTTT.

This clone was picked up one time. The V call is TRBV2, the J call TRBJ1-2; TRBD1 aligns across 7 bases. V lost 6 bases and J lost 2; bases outside the gene matches: 3. The CDR3 runs 13 residues. Per the germline V gene, CDR1 is SNHLY and CDR2 is FYNNEI. Here the CDR3 reads CASRMGQNYGYTF. The CDR3 nucleotides read TGTGCCAGCAGAATGGGACAGAACTATGGCTACACCTTC.

This clone was picked up one time. The chain uses TRBV5-6 and TRBJ2-3, with TRBD2 identical over 8 bases. With 4 bases clipped from V and 9 bases from J, the junction kept 10 bases outside the gene matches. Germline CDR1 SGHDT, CDR2 YYEEEE. The CDR3 runs to 14 residues. CDR3 in amino acids: CASSGRTSHVTQYF. The CDR3, as DNA: TGTGCCAGCAGCGGGAGGACTAGCCACGTCACGCAGTATTTT. The full variable domain, completed using reference TRBV5-6 and TRBJ2-3, is DAGVTQSPTHLIKTRGQQVTLRCSPKSGHDTVSWYQQALGQGPQFIFQYYEEEERQRGNFPDRFSGHQFPNYSSELNVNALLLGDSALYLCASSGRTSHVTQYFGPGTRLTVL.

The chain has TRBV5-6 and TRBJ1-6; TRBD1 agrees at 9 bases. Germline V gives CDR1 SGHDT, CDR2 YYEEEE. After removal of 0 bases from V and 7 bases from J, the junction contained 2 bases not matched to a gene. The CDR3 covers 15 residues. CDR3 sequence (DNA): TGTGCCAGCAGCTTGGGGACAGGGGTCAATTCACCCCTCCACTTT. The encoded protein is CASSLGTGVNSPLHF.

In this sample, this clone turned up a few times. The chain recombines TRBV7-2 with TRBJ2-2; 13 bases agree with TRBD2. Germline assignment: CDR1 SGHTA and CDR2 FQGNSA. Trimming removed 5 bases from V and 7 bases from J; junction bases left unmatched: 13. The CDR3 has 18 residues. CDR3 amino acids: CASSHKLLAGGQGGELFF. The CDR3 DNA reads TGTGCCAGCAGCCATAAACTACTAGCGGGGGGGCAGGGCGGGGAGCTGTTTTTT.

V is TRBV5-6 and J is TRBJ2-7; TRBD1 agrees at 7 bases. With 4 bases clipped from V and 2 bases from J, the junction kept 3 bases outside the gene matches. CDR1 is SGHDT, CDR2 YYEEEE, per germline. The CDR3 has 13 amino acids. CDR3 region: CASSRDSPYEQYF. CDR3 coding DNA: TGTGCCAGCAGCCGGGACAGCCCCTACGAGCAGTACTTC.

This clone has only one observation. The V call is TRBV28, the J call TRBJ1-2, with TRBD1 matching 8 bases. The CDR3 contains 14 residues. Losses at the gene ends were 6 bases for V and 2 bases for J; bases not matched to a gene: 5. Germline lookup yields CDR1 MDHEN and CDR2 SYDVKM. The CDR3 DNA follows: TGTGCCAGCAGAAAGGGGACAGGCAACTATGGCTACACCTTC. It encodes CASRKGTGNYGYTF.

The chain employs TRBV5-4 and TRBJ1-6, with 10 positions matching TRBD1. Germline V gene lookup returns CDR1 SGHNT and CDR2 YYREEE (reference sequence). This CDR3 is 14 amino acids long. The junction had 2 bases not matched to a gene; V was cut back by 4 bases and J by 7 bases. The CDR3 region has the DNA TGTGCCAGCAGCCGACAGGGGGCGAATTCACCCCTCCACTTT. Translating gives CASSRQGANSPLHF.

The rearrangement joins TRBV4-1 to TRBJ1-2; D gene ambiguous. In germline, CDR1 is MGHRA, CDR2 YSYEKL. The CDR3 spans 13 residues. V was trimmed by 0 bases and J by 6 bases, leaving 8 bases between them. For the CDR3, the DNA is TGCGCCAGCAGCCAAGAGGAGTCGGATGGCTACACCTTC. Encoded protein: CASSQEESDGYTF.

The chain links TRBV15 to TRBJ1-4; perhaps TRBD1 as D (6 bases). There are 16 residues in the CDR3. V was trimmed by 5 bases and J by 7 bases, leaving 20 bases between them. The germline CDR1 and CDR2 sequences are LNHNV and YYDKDF (reference sequence). CDR3 sequence reads: CATSGSPGGRVEKLFF. CDR3 DNA sequence: TGTGCCACCAGCGGATCCCCGGGGGGGCGAGTTGAAAAACTGTTTTTT.

The chain employs TRBV10-1 and TRBJ2-5; D unclear. CDR1 and CDR2 from the germline V gene are WNHNN and SYGVQD (reference sequence). Trimming cost V 3 bases and J 1 base, with 6 bases left between them. CDR3 length: 13 residues. The CDR3 DNA sequence: TGCGCCAGCAGTGATAATAGCCAAGAGACCCAGTACTTC. Translating gives CASSDNSQETQYF.

CDR3: CASGAGQGAWVYGYTF. CDR3 DNA sequence: TGTGCTAGTGGAGCGGGACAGGGGGCTTGGGTCTATGGCTACACCTTC. This rearrangement joins TRBV12-5 to TRBJ1-2; 12 bases fit TRBD1. This CDR3 is 16 amino acids long. Germline V CDR1 and CDR2: LGHNT, FRNRAP. The junction had 9 bases not matched to a gene; V was cut back by 6 bases and J by 4 bases.

The chain joins TRBV7-9 to TRBJ2-3; D not resolved. CDR3 size: 16 residues. The germline V and J ends were trimmed by 1 base and 2 bases, with 13 bases remaining between them. Germline V gives CDR1 SEHNR, CDR2 FQNEAQ (reference sequence). The CDR3 here is CASSLDFAGPTDTQYF. The CDR3 DNA follows: TGTGCCAGCAGCTTAGATTTCGCAGGCCCCACAGATACGCAGTATTTT.

The chain links TRBV7-9 to TRBJ2-6; D is possibly TRBD1 (6 bases). V lost 5 bases and J 0 bases, leaving 8 bases between the germline ends. This CDR3 is built from 15 residues. CDR1 and CDR2 from the germline V gene are SEHNR and FQNEAQ (reference sequence). The CDR3 DNA reads TGTGCCAGCAGCACACAGGGCTCTGGGGCCAACGTCCTGACTTTC. Its protein is CASSTQGSGANVLTF.

The rearrangement joins TRBV4-1 to TRBJ1-2; TRBD1 might be the D (5 bases). The CDR3 spans 15 residues. CDR1 MGHRA and CDR2 YSYEKL come from the germline V gene. With 3 bases removed from V and 6 bases from J, the gap between germline ends came to 17 bases. The CDR3 nucleotides read TGCGCCAGCAGCCAGACCTTTAACCTGGGGCATGGCTACACCTTC. Its translation: CASSQTFNLGHGYTF.

The chain couples TRBV5-1 to TRBJ2-1; 9 positions match TRBD1. This CDR3 contains 16 residues. In germline, CDR1 is SGHRS, CDR2 YFSETQ. The V segment lost 0 bases and the J segment 3 bases; nucleotides outside the gene matches: 4. CDR3 in DNA: TGCGCCAGCAGCTTGGATACAGGGGGCTTCTACAATGAGCAGTTCTTC. Residues: CASSLDTGGFYNEQFF.

The V gene is TRBV30, the J gene TRBJ1-5; no definite D call. V was trimmed by 1 base and J by 7 bases, leaving 14 bases between them. The CDR3 consists of 14 residues. Germline loops: CDR1 GTSNPN, CDR2 SVGIG (reference sequence). The CDR3 is CAWSESGIGQPQHF. The DNA of the CDR3 is TGTGCCTGGAGTGAATCGGGGATTGGACAGCCCCAGCATTTT.

The chain carries TRBV2 and TRBJ2-3, with 10 nucleotides matching TRBD2. This CDR3 is built from 17 residues. Losses at the gene ends were 3 bases for V and 6 bases for J; bases not matched to a gene: 12. The V gene's germline CDR1 is SNHLY and CDR2 FYNNEI. As DNA, the CDR3 is TGTGCCAGCAGTGAGCTAGCGGGGGCCCTAAAGTCGGATACGCAGTATTTT. Translation: CASSELAGALKSDTQYF.

V usage is TRBV5-1 and J usage is TRBJ2-4; TRBD1 agrees at 10 bases. CDR1 SGHRS and CDR2 YFSETQ come from the germline V gene. Trimming cost V 0 bases and J 7 bases; bases outside gene matches: 1. This CDR3 comprises 14 residues. CDR3 loop: CASSLGGQGNIQYF. The CDR3, as DNA: TGCGCCAGCAGCTTGGGGGGACAGGGGAACATTCAGTACTTC.